A single sample is the source of the 20 T cell receptor beta chains below, sequenced in a study of T cell changes during pregnancy in multiple sclerosis. TCRdb keeps only in-frame clones here, not all; method: immunoSEQ multiplex PCR. The data hold some 70,000 clones, with 80% to 95% observed a single time. Sequenced here: peripheral blood, sampled after pregnancy. The receptor set was obtained from a female donor in good health, enrolled as a control in a pregnancy study.

This sequence joins TRBV7-2 and TRBJ2-2; TRBD1 matches at 8 bases. V shed 2 bases, J shed 6 bases, and the junction held 11 bases outside the gene matches. Germline V lookup: CDR1 SGHTA, CDR2 FQGNSA. The CDR3 is 17 amino acids. CDR3 amino acids: CASSLPRDRGAAGELFF. In DNA form, the CDR3 reads TGTGCCAGCAGCTTACCCCGCGACAGGGGCGCAGCCGGGGAGCTGTTTTTT.

This clone was counted once. V and J are TRBV7-8 and TRBJ1-2; D unresolved. This CDR3 comprises 15 residues. Germline CDR1 SGHVS, CDR2 FQNEAQ. V was pared by 3 bases and J by 8 bases, with 19 bases between. This CDR3 reads CASSFGTGGRRGYTF. As DNA, the CDR3 is TGTGCCAGCAGCTTCGGTACCGGAGGCCGGCGGGGCTACACCTTC.

The chain carries TRBV6-4 and TRBJ2-3, with 13 bases identical to TRBD2. Per germline, CDR1 MRHNA and CDR2 SNTAGT. V lost 5 bases and J lost 3; bases outside the gene matches: 5. CDR3 length: 16 residues. The chain's CDR3 is CASSPTSGGATDTQYF. CDR3 DNA: TGTGCCAGCAGTCCCACTAGCGGGGGGGCTACAGATACGCAGTATTTT.

The chain combines TRBV28 with TRBJ1-2; 9 positions agree with TRBD1. The length of the CDR3 is 17 residues. Germline trimming cut 4 bases from V and 1 base from J; bases unmatched to any gene: 10. Germline V CDR1 and CDR2: MDHEN, SYDVKM. The DNA of the CDR3 is TGTGCCAGCAGTTCCCCAACCGGGACAGGGCTTAACTATGGCTACACCTTC. Encoded protein: CASSSPTGTGLNYGYTF.

The rearrangement links TRBV5-4 to TRBJ2-2, with D unclear. The CDR3 contains 14 residues. V lost 0 bases, J lost 5 bases, and 8 bases lay in between. Germline CDR1 is SGHNT and CDR2 is YYREEE (reference sequence). This CDR3 reads CASSLDQSTGELFF. DNA of the CDR3: TGTGCCAGCAGCTTGGACCAGTCGACCGGGGAGCTGTTTTTT. Full variable domain (missing parts from reference TRBV5-4 and TRBJ2-2): ETGVTQSPTHLIKTRGQQVTLRCSSQSGHNTVSWYQQALGQGPQFIFQYYREEENGRGNFPPRFSGLQFPNYSSELNVNALELDDSALYLCASSLDQSTGELFFGEGSRLTVL.

This sequence joins TRBV4-2 and TRBJ2-1; TRBD2 matches 13 bases. The V segment lost 3 bases and the J segment 7 bases; nucleotides outside the gene matches: 12. Germline V gives CDR1 LGHNA, CDR2 YNFKEQ. CDR3 length: 18 residues. The CDR3 bases are TGTGCCAGCAGCCAGGCTCCTCATACTAGCGGGAGGGGGAATGAGCAGTTCTTC. Protein: CASSQAPHTSGRGNEQFF.

The chain uses TRBV25-1 and TRBJ2-7, with unresolved D. Germline V gene data show CDR1 as MGHDK and CDR2 as SYGVNS. Deletions cut 5 bases from V and 3 bases from J, with 8 bases between. The CDR3 has 12 residues. CDR3 region: CASSLQLYEQYF. CDR3 nucleotides: TGTGCCAGCAGTCTACAGCTCTACGAGCAGTACTTC.

The CDR3 is CASSESGTSGSDTQYF. CDR3 DNA sequence: TGTGCCAGCAGTGAGTCCGGGACTAGCGGGTCGGATACGCAGTATTTT. This rearrangement joins TRBV6-4 to TRBJ2-3, with 12 bases matching TRBD2. The CDR3 contains 16 residues. V was clipped by 3 bases and J by 6 bases; unmatched bases: 7. CDR1 MRHNA and CDR2 SNTAGT come from the germline V gene.

The genes are TRBV6-5 and TRBJ1-5; D possibly corresponds to TRBD1 (5 bases). The CDR3 has 15 residues. Germline V gene sequence: CDR1 MNHEY, CDR2 SVGAGI. V lost 5 bases to trimming and J lost 0 bases, with 11 bases between them. CDR3 nucleotides: TGTGCCAGCAGTCCGGGACTGAATAGCAATCAGCCCCAGCATTTT. Translating gives CASSPGLNSNQPQHF.

The chain carries TRBV5-4 and TRBJ2-2, with 8 bases aligning to TRBD1. CDR1 and CDR2 (germline): SGHNT, YYREEE (reference sequence). Losses at the gene ends were 4 bases for V and 7 bases for J; bases not matched to a gene: 18. The length of the CDR3 is 18 residues. This chain's CDR3 is CASSRNAFAGGLSGELFF. The CDR3 DNA follows: TGTGCCAGCAGCAGGAACGCTTTTGCAGGGGGCTTGAGCGGGGAGCTGTTTTTT.

The CDR3 reads CASSLSSGGAWTDTQYF. The CDR3 DNA sequence: TGTGCCAGCAGCTTGAGTAGCGGGGGTGCGTGGACAGATACGCAGTATTTT. The chain joins TRBV7-2 to TRBJ2-3; 9 bases are a match to TRBD2. The germline V gene encodes CDR1 SGHTA and CDR2 FQGNSA. There are 17 residues in the CDR3. Trimming removed 3 bases from V and 3 bases from J; junction bases left unmatched: 10.

The rearrangement links TRBV6-1 to TRBJ2-6; 7 bases map to TRBD1. The germline CDR1 and CDR2 sequences are MNHNS and SASEGT. Trimming removed 4 bases from V and 2 bases from J; junction bases left unmatched: 11. The CDR3 totals 18 residues. This CDR3 is CASSAAGTVGTGANVLTF. The CDR3 DNA follows: TGTGCCAGCAGTGCCGCCGGGACAGTAGGAACTGGGGCCAACGTCCTGACTTTC.

The rearrangement links TRBV19 to TRBJ2-1; no definite D call. This CDR3 is 14 amino acids long. Germline-derived CDR1 and CDR2 are LNHDA and SQIVND (reference sequence). Between the trimmed V and J ends, which lost 3 bases and 0 bases, there was a span of 6 bases. CDR3 sequence (DNA): TGTGCCAGTAGTATCCCCAGCTCCTACAATGAGCAGTTCTTC. Its protein product is CASSIPSSYNEQFF. The full variable domain, its missing parts supplied by reference TRBV19 and TRBJ2-1, is DGGITQSPKYLFRKEGQNVTLSCEQNLNHDAMYWYRQDPGQGLRLIYYSQIVNDFQKGDIAEGYSVSREKKESFPLTVTSAQKNPTAFYLCASSIPSSYNEQFFGPGTRLTVL.

This chain joins TRBV10-2 and TRBJ2-2; possibly TRBD1 for D (7 bases). CDR1 is WSHSY, CDR2 SAAADI, per germline. The V and J ends lost 0 bases and 7 bases respectively, with 12 bases between them. The CDR3 is made up of 15 amino acids. This chain's CDR3 is CASSESTQGGGELFF. In nucleotides, the CDR3 is TGCGCCAGCAGTGAGTCGACTCAGGGGGGCGGGGAGCTGTTTTTT.

J is TRBJ2-3 and V is TRBV4-1; the match to TRBD2 covers 16 bases. Germline V gene lookup returns CDR1 MGHRA and CDR2 YSYEKL. The CDR3 has 20 residues. V gave up 4 bases and J gave up 4 bases; unmatched junction bases: 14. The CDR3 loop is CASSLGTSGGEMIKADTQYF. The CDR3 coding sequence is TGCGCCAGCAGCCTAGGGACTAGCGGGGGGGAAATGATTAAGGCAGATACGCAGTATTTT.

The chain combines TRBV7-9 with TRBJ1-2; 8 bases are shared with TRBD1. The germline gives CDR1 SEHNR, CDR2 FQNEAQ (reference sequence). Germline trimming cut 4 bases from V and 2 bases from J; bases unmatched to any gene: 9. The CDR3 has 16 amino acids. The CDR3 is CASSSPQTGANYGYTF. The CDR3 bases are TGTGCCAGCAGCTCACCCCAGACAGGGGCCAACTATGGCTACACCTTC.

The chain employs TRBV18 and TRBJ2-7; perhaps TRBD1 as D (6 bases). Germline V gene lookup returns CDR1 KGHSH and CDR2 LQKENI. The CDR3 covers 14 residues. The V end was cut by 3 bases, the J end by 4 bases, with 13 bases between. CDR3: CASSPPRGVYEQYF. Here the CDR3 DNA reads TGTGCCAGCTCACCCCCCAGGGGAGTGTACGAGCAGTACTTC. The full variable domain, with the rest looked up from reference TRBV18 and TRBJ2-7, is NAGVMQNPRHLVRRRGQEARLRCSPMKGHSHVYWYRQLPEEGLKFMVYLQKENIIDESGMPKERFSAEFPKEGPSILRIQQVVRGDSAAYFCASSPPRGVYEQYFGPGTRLTVT.

The chain is built from TRBV5-1 and TRBJ2-7; D not certain. V shed 7 bases and J shed 5 bases, with 22 bases lying between them. The length of the CDR3 is 15 residues. CDR1 is SGHRS, CDR2 YFSETQ, per germline. The CDR3 is CASQTLPPGPHEQYF. The DNA of the CDR3 is TGCGCCAGCCAAACCCTTCCACCTGGGCCCCACGAGCAGTACTTC.

The chain is built from TRBV5-5 and TRBJ2-1; D is ambiguous. Trimming removed 4 bases from V and 4 bases from J, with 12 bases in between. The germline gives CDR1 SGHKS, CDR2 YYEKEE (reference sequence). The CDR3 totals 14 residues. The CDR3 coding sequence is TGTGCCAGCAGCCCCGCCGCGGAATACAATGAGCAGTTCTTC. Its protein is CASSPAAEYNEQFF.

The CDR3 loop is CASSQGGGTEQFF. As DNA, the CDR3 is TGTGCCAGCAGCCAAGGGGGGGGGACAGAGCAGTTCTTC. The chain links TRBV14 to TRBJ2-1, with a possible D match to TRBD2 (7 bases). Trimming stripped 1 base from V and 10 bases from J, with 11 bases between. The CDR3 is made up of 13 amino acids. Per the germline V gene, CDR1 is SGHDN and CDR2 is FVKESK.